The rows below give T cell receptor beta chains drawn from one sample of a study of blood T cell repertoires in COVID-19. The assay was immunoSEQ multiplex PCR, and TCRdb's table has in-frame clones only and misses some. The sample comprises hundreds of thousands of clones, approximately 90% of which are singletons, and 4% to 5.5% rests with the top ten. The specimen was peripheral blood. Receptor source: a woman in her 30s with acute or convalescent COVID-19. The conserved cysteine and the conserved F or W are not part of the CDR3 here. Expanded clones are given a class, and other clones once, few, many or no size at all.

CDR3aa | abundance | v_gene
ASSWEKLASNTGELF | . | TRBV5-1
ASSHPDRDVNIQY | . | TRBV4-2
ASSQEGPRGEKLF | . | TRBV4-1
ASSLGQAGNEKLF | . | TRBV5-1
ASSPQGARLSAEAF | few | TRBV5-6
ASSRGTEDGYT | . | TRBV6-5
ASSHGPAGTANYGYT | . | TRBV3-1/TRBV3-2
ASSRDTETQY | once | TRBV6-5
ASSPIWRTGGTEAF | . | TRBV4-1
ASSLALGANSPLH | . | TRBV5-8
ASSKTGTGFNEQY | . | TRBV19
ASVSYRGEQF | . | TRBV7-9
ASSSTGGTNYGYT | . | TRBV7-3
ASRTMGRDRGHEQY | . | TRBV6-6
ASSLININANTGELF | . | TRBV5-1
AWTPRGTGELF | . | TRBV30
ASSYPTNPTGGGSYNEQF | once | TRBV6-2/TRBV6-3
ASSQGPGANYGYT | . | TRBV3-1/TRBV3-2
ASSTGQGSYGYT | . | TRBV19
AWHQRGGRDTQY | . | TRBV30
ASSQEPGPNQPQH | . | TRBV4-1
ATSGPGQGRGYT | . | TRBV24-1
ASSGQIVANYGYT | . | TRBV6-5
ASSFGQASYEQY | . | TRBV6-5
ASSSPGTKADTQY | . | TRBV5-4
ASSLDGRGTYNEQF | . | TRBV7-6
AWTTELYRGKLRQPQH | few | TRBV30
ASSLLRWDEQY | . | TRBV11-2
ASSIQGRDGYT | . | TRBV19
ASSKVEQGGYEQY | . | TRBV21-1
ASSLFLEETQY | once | TRBV11-2
ASISRGRDTEAF | once | TRBV2
ASSLQGGGEKLF | many | TRBV7-6
ASSSQWGQGHGYT | . | TRBV5-1
ASSSYTDTQY | . | TRBV5-5
ASSQTGQGLDTQY | . | TRBV3-1/TRBV3-2
ASSPAGGSYEQY | . | TRBV9
ASSPRPLGETQY | . | TRBV9
ASSLHEGGLYNEQF | . | TRBV7-2
ASSLRTDNTEAF | . | TRBV28
ASRPGTANTGELF | few | TRBV2
ASRPTRGGGYEQY | . | TRBV11-2
ASSIKFRTQGGTEAF | . | TRBV19
ATSPAKASGGANNEQF | . | TRBV24-1
ASSEGLGGREQF | . | TRBV2